The 27 T cell receptor beta chains below were found in one sample sequenced in a study of T-cell memory formation after mild COVID-19. TCRdb independently ran MiXCR on the 5' RACE reads; one entry per CDR3 protein. The repertoire holds 250,000 or so distinct CDR3 sequences, with more than 8% as singletons. The sequencing sample was made of PBMCs or a T cell subset sorted from them (not recorded which). These receptors all stem from a man in his late teens or twenties who had mild COVID-19 (a few samples of this study predate the infection). Cell type and time point are not known.

This clonotype has a count of ten or more. The chain joins TRBV7-6 to TRBJ2-7, with D maybe TRBD1 (6 bases). Germline lookup yields CDR1 SGHVS and CDR2 FNYEAQ. V was trimmed by 0 bases and J by 0 bases, leaving 15 bases between them. CDR3 length: 17 amino acids. In DNA, the CDR3 is TGTGCCAGCAGCTTAGCGCGAGACAGGTTCAGCTCCTACGAGCAGTACTTC. Translation: CASSLARDRFSSYEQYF. Supplemented by reference TRBV7-6 and TRBJ2-7, the full variable domain reads GAGVSQSPRYKVTKRGQDVALRCDPISGHVSLYWYRQALGQGPEFLTYFNYEAQQDKSGLPNDRFSAERPEGSISTLTIQRTEQRDSAMYRCASSLARDRFSSYEQYFGPGTRLTVT.

This chain uses TRBV18 with TRBJ2-3, with a possible D match to TRBD1 (5 bases). V lost 0 bases and J 2 bases, leaving 9 bases between the germline ends. This CDR3 is built from 15 residues. Germline V CDR1 and CDR2: KGHSH, LQKENI. The CDR3 reads CASSPPVQDTDTQYF. For the CDR3, the DNA is TGTGCCAGCTCACCACCAGTACAGGACACAGATACGCAGTATTTT.

The rearrangement joins TRBV7-9 to TRBJ2-2; tentatively, D is TRBD1 (6 bases). The CDR3 sequence is 16 residues long. Germline assignment: CDR1 SEHNR and CDR2 FQNEAQ (reference sequence). Trimming took 3 bases from V and 2 from J, leaving 13 bases between them. In DNA form, the CDR3 reads TGTGCCAGCAGCTTTTTTATAGGGGGAAACACCGGGGAGCTGTTTTTT. This codes for CASSFFIGGNTGELFF.

The sample holds a few counts of this clonotype. The V call is TRBV2, the J call TRBJ2-5; 8 nucleotides match TRBD2. CDR3 length: 15 amino acids. With 6 bases clipped from V and 5 bases from J, the junction kept 11 bases outside the gene matches. Germline CDR1 is SNHLY and CDR2 is FYNNEI. CDR3 nucleotide sequence: TGTGCCAGCAGCCCGGGACTAGGGAGGTCGGAGACCCAGTACTTC. This encodes CASSPGLGRSETQYF.

This clonotype was seen once. A much larger clone differs from this one at a single base, so this may be a read error. The chain is built from TRBV7-9 and TRBJ2-5, with 13 bases fitting TRBD2. Germline assignment: CDR1 SEHNR and CDR2 FQNEAQ (reference sequence). The CDR3 totals 16 residues. DNA for the CDR3: TGTGCCAGCAGCTCCGGACTAGCGGGGGCCCAAGAGACCCACTACTTC. It is translated as CASSSGLAGAQETHYF.

A few counts support this clonotype. The chain uses TRBV20-1 and TRBJ1-1; D perhaps matches TRBD1 (5 bases). Germline V CDR1 and CDR2: DFQATT, SNEGSKA (reference sequence). This CDR3 is built from 16 residues. V was trimmed by 3 bases and J by 1 base, leaving 18 bases between them. CDR3 residues: CSASPPLRVANTEAFF. In DNA form, the CDR3 reads TGCAGTGCTAGCCCGCCCCTCAGGGTGGCGAACACTGAAGCTTTCTTT.

In this sample, this clonotype turned up a few times. V gene TRBV5-1 combines with J gene TRBJ2-3; D unclear. This CDR3 contains 15 residues. Trimming shortened V by 1 base and J by 2 bases, and 11 bases separated the two germline ends. Germline V gene sequence: CDR1 SGHRS, CDR2 YFSETQ. CDR3 amino acids: CASSLSDMATDTQYF. CDR3 sequence (DNA): TGCGCCAGCAGCTTGAGTGACATGGCCACAGATACGCAGTATTTT.

This clonotype was seen ten or more times. V usage is TRBV10-3 and J usage is TRBJ2-1; D gene ambiguous. Germline lookup yields CDR1 ENHRY and CDR2 SYGVKD. V was clipped by 4 bases and J by 5 bases, with 3 bases between them. The CDR3 sequence is 11 residues long. CDR3 protein: CAISAHNEQFF. The CDR3 DNA sequence: TGTGCCATCAGTGCGCACAATGAGCAGTTCTTC.

The chain links TRBV20-1 to TRBJ1-4; maybe TRBD1 (6 bases). Germline CDR1 reads DFQATT; CDR2 reads SNEGSKA (reference sequence). Trimming left V 5 bases short and J 7 bases short, with 14 bases between. The CDR3 has 13 amino acids. CDR3 region: CSAPGEIGEKLFF. In DNA form, the CDR3 reads TGCAGTGCTCCAGGGGAGATCGGTGAAAAACTGTTTTTT.

This clonotype was seen more than once but under ten times. The chain uses TRBV7-9 and TRBJ1-6; unclear D gene. Per the germline V gene, CDR1 is SEHNR and CDR2 is FQNEAQ (reference sequence). Trimming took off 5 bases at V and 5 bases at J, with 10 bases between the two ends. This CDR3 contains 14 residues. The CDR3 region has the DNA TGTGCCAGCAGCCAGATGGCAGATAATTCACCCCTCCACTTT. Its translation is CASSQMADNSPLHF.

This clonotype was observed a few times. The V and J genes are TRBV12-5 and TRBJ2-3, with 9 bases lining up with TRBD1. Germline CDR1 LGHNT, CDR2 FRNRAP. Losses at the gene ends were 5 bases for V and 10 bases for J; bases not matched to a gene: 7. There are 13 residues in the CDR3. The CDR3 DNA reads TGTGCTAGTGGTCCAGACAGGGGGATGTCGCAGTATTTT. This translates into CASGPDRGMSQYF.

This clonotype was seen at least ten times. In DNA, the CDR3 is TGTGCCAGCAGCGGAATCAGGGGGCAAGGCACTGAAGCTTTCTTT. It codes for CASSGIRGQGTEAFF. V gene TRBV7-2 combines with J gene TRBJ1-1, with 8 bases matching TRBD1. The germline CDR1 and CDR2 sequences are SGHTA and FQGNSA. V dropped 5 bases and J dropped 4; count of bases not matched to a gene: 9. This CDR3 comprises 15 residues. The full variable domain, completed using reference TRBV7-2 and TRBJ1-1, is GAGVSQSPSNKVTEKGKDVELRCDPISGHTALYWYRQSLGQGLEFLIYFQGNSAPDKSGLPSDRFSAERTGGSVSTLTIQRTQQEDSAVYLCASSGIRGQGTEAFFGQGTRLTVV.

This clonotype was seen repeatedly, ten times or more. This chain's CDR3 is CSARGAGAKYEQYF. The CDR3 DNA sequence: TGCAGTGCTAGAGGAGCGGGGGCCAAGTACGAGCAGTACTTC. The chain links TRBV20-1 to TRBJ2-7; 8 bases fit TRBD2. The CDR3 length is 14 residues. Germline CDR1 DFQATT, CDR2 SNEGSKA (reference sequence). V gave up 1 base and J gave up 4 bases; unmatched junction bases: 6.

The chain uses TRBV20-1 and TRBJ2-1; TRBD1 might be the D (6 bases). V was shortened by 2 bases and J by 14 bases, with 22 bases between the two germline ends. Germline lookup yields CDR1 DFQATT and CDR2 SNEGSKA (reference sequence). The CDR3 spans 14 residues. The CDR3 DNA reads TGCAGTGCTAGACCGGACCGAGGACGGGACATTGAGTTCTTC. Translated: CSARPDRGRDIEFF.

This clonotype was seen more than once but under ten times. The chain couples TRBV7-9 to TRBJ1-6, with D maybe TRBD1 (6 bases). Germline V gene sequence: CDR1 SEHNR, CDR2 FQNEAQ (reference sequence). Trimming pared 5 bases from V and 7 bases from J, leaving 9 bases between. The CDR3 contains 13 residues. The CDR3 region has the DNA TGTGCCAGCAGCGCTACAGGGAATTCACCCCTCCACTTT. Translating gives CASSATGNSPLHF.

A few counts support this clonotype. This chain uses TRBV12-3 or TRBV12-4 with TRBJ1-5, with 7 nucleotides matching TRBD1. V gave up 9 bases and J gave up 2 bases; unmatched junction bases: 7. This CDR3 has 14 amino acids. The CDR3 bases are TGTGCCAGTCTAGGGGGCAGGGGCAATCAGCCCCAGCATTTT. Translating gives CASLGGRGNQPQHF.

This clonotype appeared many times. V usage is TRBV23-1 and J usage is TRBJ2-7; maybe TRBD2 (7 bases). TRBV23-1 is an ORF; its function is uncertain. CDR3 length equals 12 residues. V was cut by 9 bases and J by 5 bases, with 14 bases left in between. CDR3 coding DNA: TGCGCCAGGCGGGGGCGCTTCCACGAGCAGTACGTC. Translation: CARRGRFHEQYV.

In this sample, this clonotype turned up many times. The chain recombines TRBV7-2 with TRBJ2-3; D is tentatively TRBD1 or TRBD2 (5 bases each). V was cut by 4 bases and J by 3 bases, with 20 bases left in between. The CDR3 extends over 17 amino acids. Per the germline V gene, CDR1 is SGHTA and CDR2 is FQGNSA. The CDR3: CASSSWGRGPPTDTQYF. As DNA, the CDR3 is TGTGCCAGCAGCTCATGGGGCCGAGGGCCACCAACAGATACGCAGTATTTT.

This clonotype turned up a few times. This chain links TRBV7-8 with TRBJ1-1; tentatively, D is TRBD1 (5 bases). The CDR3 consists of 17 residues. Trimming pared 5 bases from V and 1 base from J, leaving 20 bases between. Germline CDR1 reads SGHVS; CDR2 reads FQNEAQ. CDR3 in DNA: TGTGCCAGCAGCCCGAACCCAGGGAAGGAGCGGAACACTGAAGCTTTCTTT. Translating it yields CASSPNPGKERNTEAFF.

This clonotype was seen only a few times. V is TRBV24-1 and J is TRBJ1-5, with TRBD1 matching 9 bases. Germline V lookup: CDR1 KGHDR, CDR2 SFDVKD. V was pared by 5 bases and J by 3 bases, with 7 bases of the junction left unmatched. CDR3 length equals 16 residues. CDR3 residues: CATSGGRDRDNQPQHF. In DNA form, the CDR3 reads TGTGCCACCAGTGGCGGCCGGGACAGGGACAATCAGCCCCAGCATTTT.

By its share, this clonotype is medium-sized. The rearrangement joins TRBV12-3 or TRBV12-4 to TRBJ1-2; D gene ambiguous. V gave up 3 bases and J gave up 8 bases, with 13 bases separating them. The CDR3 is 13 residues long. CDR3 amino acids: CASSFNSLRGYTF. The CDR3, as DNA: TGTGCCAGCAGTTTTAACAGCTTGAGGGGCTACACCTTC.

This sequence joins TRBV18 and TRBJ2-3; 10 bases fit TRBD1. The CDR3 loop spans 18 amino acids. Germline V lookup: CDR1 KGHSH, CDR2 LQKENI. With V trimmed by 6 bases and J by 4 bases, 16 bases remained unmatched. This chain's CDR3 is CASSRNGGTGEVADTQYF. In nucleotides, the CDR3 is TGTGCCAGCTCCCGCAACGGCGGGACAGGGGAGGTGGCAGATACGCAGTATTTT. The whole variable domain, filled in from reference TRBV18 and TRBJ2-3, reads NAGVMQNPRHLVRRRGQEARLRCSPMKGHSHVYWYRQLPEEGLKFMVYLQKENIIDESGMPKERFSAEFPKEGPSILRIQQVVRGDSAAYFCASSRNGGTGEVADTQYFGPGTRLTVL.

This clonotype showed up just a few times. This chain joins TRBV5-1 and TRBJ2-7, with D perhaps given as TRBD1 or TRBD2 (5 bases each). V gave up 5 bases and J gave up 2 bases, with 14 bases separating them. The CDR3 has 14 residues. Germline V gives CDR1 SGHRS, CDR2 YFSETQ. CDR3 in DNA: TGCGCCAGCAGAGCTAACCGGGACGCCTACGAGCAGTACTTC. Amino acid sequence: CASRANRDAYEQYF.

V usage is TRBV28 and J usage is TRBJ1-1, with D possibly TRBD1 on 5 matching bases. The CDR3 spans 13 residues. V gave up 4 bases and J gave up 4 bases, with 10 bases separating them. Germline V gene sequence: CDR1 MDHEN, CDR2 SYDVKM. CDR3 in amino acids: CASSSDSSTEAFF. The CDR3, as DNA: TGTGCCAGCAGTTCCGACAGCTCCACTGAAGCTTTCTTT.

This clonotype was picked up a small number of times. The J gene is TRBJ2-1, the V gene TRBV27; weak D call: TRBD2 (7 bases). V lost 2 bases, J lost 0 bases, and 14 bases lay in between. Germline V CDR1 and CDR2: MNHEY, SMNVEV (reference sequence). The CDR3 is made up of 17 amino acids. The CDR3 protein is CASSLNGGLISYNEQFF. CDR3 nucleotide sequence: TGTGCCAGCAGTTTAAACGGGGGGCTGATCTCCTACAATGAGCAGTTCTTC.

The rearrangement joins TRBV12-3 or TRBV12-4 to TRBJ2-3, with D tentatively TRBD2 (7 bases). The germline V and J ends were trimmed by 3 bases and 5 bases, with 12 bases remaining between them. The CDR3 is 14 residues long. Written as DNA, the CDR3 is TGTGCCAGCAGTTTCTCGGGGGGCAGAGATACGCAGTATTTT. Encoded protein: CASSFSGGRDTQYF.

This clonotype was seen ten or more times. V usage is TRBV6-5 and J usage is TRBJ2-2; D ambiguous. Germline V lookup: CDR1 MNHEY, CDR2 SVGAGI. This CDR3 region has 13 residues. Trimming took off 5 bases at V and 5 bases at J, with 9 bases between the two ends. CDR3 amino acids: CASSRYLTGELFF. CDR3 DNA sequence: TGTGCCAGCAGTCGATATCTAACCGGGGAGCTGTTTTTT.